The following is a T cell receptor beta chain sequence with its context. These data originate in a study of blood T cell repertoires in COVID-19. Study information: Nucleic acid was either cDNA or gDNA, and it came from T cells, B-cell-depleted T cells, or PBMCs.

Sequencing was performed with immunoSEQ multiplex PCR; in TCRdb, only in-frame clones are kept and a portion is missing. The sample lists around 140,000 clones; 75% to 90% were seen once. The germline V gene has CDR1 LGHDT and CDR2 YNNKEL (reference sequence). The CDR3 extends over 14 amino acids. V lost 3 bases and J lost 5, with 13 bases in between. The clonotype was recovered from a man aged 50 to 59 in a cohort exposed to, infected with or recovered from COVID-19 (not recorded which). Sequencing was carried out using PBMCs or T cells enriched from blood (not recorded which). The chain couples TRBV3-1 (or the pseudogene TRBV3-2) to TRBJ1-1, with D maybe TRBD1 (5 bases). The CDR3 region has the DNA TGTGCCAGCAGCCAGGTCGGGGGAAGGACTGAAGCTTTCTTT. It yields the protein CASSQVGGRTEAFF.